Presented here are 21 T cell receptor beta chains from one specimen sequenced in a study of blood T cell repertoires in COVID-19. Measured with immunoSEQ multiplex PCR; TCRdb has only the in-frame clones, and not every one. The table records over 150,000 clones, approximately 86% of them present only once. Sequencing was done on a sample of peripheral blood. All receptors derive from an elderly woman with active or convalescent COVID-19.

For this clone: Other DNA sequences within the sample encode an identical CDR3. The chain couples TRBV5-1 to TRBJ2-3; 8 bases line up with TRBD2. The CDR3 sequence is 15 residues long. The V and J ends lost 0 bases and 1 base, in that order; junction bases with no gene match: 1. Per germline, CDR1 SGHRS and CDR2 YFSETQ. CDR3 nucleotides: TGCGCCAGCAGCTTGGACGGGAGGGGCACAGATACGCAGTATTTT. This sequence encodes CASSLDGRGTDTQYF.

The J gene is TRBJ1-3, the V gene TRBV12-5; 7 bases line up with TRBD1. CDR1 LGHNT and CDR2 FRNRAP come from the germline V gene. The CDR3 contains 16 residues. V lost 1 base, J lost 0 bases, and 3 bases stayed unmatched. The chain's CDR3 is CASGLGPGGSGNTIYF. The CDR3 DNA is TGTGCTAGTGGTTTGGGGCCAGGGGGCTCTGGAAACACCATATATTTT.

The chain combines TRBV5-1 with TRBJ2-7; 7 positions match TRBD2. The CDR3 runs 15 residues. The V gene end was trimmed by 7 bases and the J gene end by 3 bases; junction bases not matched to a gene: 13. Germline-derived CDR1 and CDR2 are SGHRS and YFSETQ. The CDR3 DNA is TGCGCCAGCCGGACGGCTGGGACTATGTACTACGAGCAGTACTTC. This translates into CASRTAGTMYYEQYF.

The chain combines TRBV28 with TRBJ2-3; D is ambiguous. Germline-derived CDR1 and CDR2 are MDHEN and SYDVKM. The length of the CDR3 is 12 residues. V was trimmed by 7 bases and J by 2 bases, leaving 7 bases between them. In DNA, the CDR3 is TGTGCCAGCAACGGTAACACAGATACGCAGTATTTT. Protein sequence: CASNGNTDTQYF.

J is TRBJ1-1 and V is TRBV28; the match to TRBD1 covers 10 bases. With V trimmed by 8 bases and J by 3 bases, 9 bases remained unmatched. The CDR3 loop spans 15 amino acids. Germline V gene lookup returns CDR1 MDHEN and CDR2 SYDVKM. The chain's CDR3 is CASSIRTGGHTEAFF. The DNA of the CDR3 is TGTGCCAGCTCCATCCGGACAGGGGGACACACTGAAGCTTTCTTT.

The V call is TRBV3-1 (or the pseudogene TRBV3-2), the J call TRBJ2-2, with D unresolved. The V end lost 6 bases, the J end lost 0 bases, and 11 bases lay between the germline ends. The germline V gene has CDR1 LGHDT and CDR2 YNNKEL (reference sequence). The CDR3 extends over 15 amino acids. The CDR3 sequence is CASRMSVTNTGELFF. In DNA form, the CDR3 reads TGTGCCAGCAGGATGTCAGTAACGAACACCGGGGAGCTGTTTTTT.

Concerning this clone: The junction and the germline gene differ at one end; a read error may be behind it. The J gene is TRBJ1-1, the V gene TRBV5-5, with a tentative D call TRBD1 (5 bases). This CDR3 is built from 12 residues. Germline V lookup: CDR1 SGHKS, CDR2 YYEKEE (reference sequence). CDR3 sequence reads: CASSLRSPGGIF. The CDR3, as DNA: TGTGCCAGCAGCCTCCGGTCCCCCGGGGGAATTTTT.

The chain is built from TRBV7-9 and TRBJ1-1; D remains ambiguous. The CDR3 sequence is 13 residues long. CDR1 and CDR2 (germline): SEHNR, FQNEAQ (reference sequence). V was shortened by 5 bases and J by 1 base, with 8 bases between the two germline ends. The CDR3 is CASSVDWNTEAFF. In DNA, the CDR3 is TGTGCCAGCAGCGTCGACTGGAACACTGAAGCTTTCTTT.

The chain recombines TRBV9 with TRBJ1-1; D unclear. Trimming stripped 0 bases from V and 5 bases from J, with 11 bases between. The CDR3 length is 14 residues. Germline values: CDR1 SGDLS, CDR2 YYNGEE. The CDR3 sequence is CASSVVQAGTEAFF. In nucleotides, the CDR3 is TGTGCCAGCAGCGTAGTTCAGGCGGGGACTGAAGCTTTCTTT.

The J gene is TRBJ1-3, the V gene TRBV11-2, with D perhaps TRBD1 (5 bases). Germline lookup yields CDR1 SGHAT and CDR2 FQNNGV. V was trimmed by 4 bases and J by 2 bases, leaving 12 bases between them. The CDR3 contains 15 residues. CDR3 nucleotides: TGTGCCAGCAGCTGGGTAGGGGTGGCTGGAAACACCATATATTTT. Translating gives CASSWVGVAGNTIYF.

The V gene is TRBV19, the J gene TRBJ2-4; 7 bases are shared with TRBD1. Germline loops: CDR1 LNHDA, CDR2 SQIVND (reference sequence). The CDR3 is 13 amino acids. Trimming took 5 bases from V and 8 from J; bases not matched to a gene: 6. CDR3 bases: TGTGCCAGTAGTTCCAGGGGGTCGGACATTCAGTACTTC. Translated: CASSSRGSDIQYF.

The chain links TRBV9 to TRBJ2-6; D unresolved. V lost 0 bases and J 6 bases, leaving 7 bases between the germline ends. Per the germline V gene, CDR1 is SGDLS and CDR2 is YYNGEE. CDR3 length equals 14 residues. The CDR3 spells CASSVEALANVLTF. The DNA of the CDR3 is TGTGCCAGCAGCGTAGAAGCCCTGGCCAACGTCCTGACTTTC.

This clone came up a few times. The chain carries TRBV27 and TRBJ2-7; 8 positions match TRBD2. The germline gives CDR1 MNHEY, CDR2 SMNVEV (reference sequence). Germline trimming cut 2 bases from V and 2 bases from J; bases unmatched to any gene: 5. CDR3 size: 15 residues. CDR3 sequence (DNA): TGTGCCAGCAGTTTAGGCGGGGGGCGCCCCTACGAGCAGTACTTC. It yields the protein CASSLGGGRPYEQYF.

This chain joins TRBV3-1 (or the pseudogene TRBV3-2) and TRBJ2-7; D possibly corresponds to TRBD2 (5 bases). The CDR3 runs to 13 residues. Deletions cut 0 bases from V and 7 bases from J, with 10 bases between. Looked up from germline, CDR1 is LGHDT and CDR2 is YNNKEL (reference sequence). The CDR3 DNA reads TGTGCCAGCAGCCAAGACCCCCCGGGAGAGCAGTACTTC. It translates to CASSQDPPGEQYF.

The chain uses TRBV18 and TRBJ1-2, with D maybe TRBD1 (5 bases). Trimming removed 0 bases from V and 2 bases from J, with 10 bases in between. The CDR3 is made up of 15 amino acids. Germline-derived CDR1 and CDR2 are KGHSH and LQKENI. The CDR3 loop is CASSPPNRGNYGYTF. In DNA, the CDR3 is TGTGCCAGCTCACCACCGAACCGGGGGAACTATGGCTACACCTTC.

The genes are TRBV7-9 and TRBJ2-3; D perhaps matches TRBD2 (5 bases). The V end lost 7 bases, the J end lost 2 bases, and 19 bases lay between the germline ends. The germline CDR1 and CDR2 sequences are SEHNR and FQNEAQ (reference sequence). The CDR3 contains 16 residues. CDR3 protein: CASTQSERQTTDTQYF. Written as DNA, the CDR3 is TGTGCCAGCACCCAATCTGAGCGGCAGACCACAGATACGCAGTATTTT.

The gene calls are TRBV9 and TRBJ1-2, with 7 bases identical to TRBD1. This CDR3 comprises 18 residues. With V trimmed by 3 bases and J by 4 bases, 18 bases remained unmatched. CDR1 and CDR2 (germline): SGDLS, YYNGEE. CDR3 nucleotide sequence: TGTGCCAGCAGCGCCCTTACGGGACAGATCCCCTGGAGCTATGGCTACACCTTC. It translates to CASSALTGQIPWSYGYTF.

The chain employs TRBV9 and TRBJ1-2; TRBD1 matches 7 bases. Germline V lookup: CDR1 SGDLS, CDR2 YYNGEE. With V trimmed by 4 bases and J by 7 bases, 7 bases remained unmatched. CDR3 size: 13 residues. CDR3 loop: CASSLDRVGGYTF. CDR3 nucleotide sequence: TGTGCCAGCAGCCTCGACAGGGTCGGTGGCTACACCTTC.

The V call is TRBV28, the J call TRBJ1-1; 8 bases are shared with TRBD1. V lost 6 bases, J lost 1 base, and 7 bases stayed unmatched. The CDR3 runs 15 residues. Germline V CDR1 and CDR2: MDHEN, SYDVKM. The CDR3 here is CASSDSDRGNTEAFF. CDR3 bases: TGTGCCAGCAGCGACAGCGACAGGGGGAACACTGAAGCTTTCTTT.

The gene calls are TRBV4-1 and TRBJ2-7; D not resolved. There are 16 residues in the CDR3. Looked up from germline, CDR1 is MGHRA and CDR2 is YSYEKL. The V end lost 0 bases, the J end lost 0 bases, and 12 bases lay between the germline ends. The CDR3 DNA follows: TGCGCCAGCAGCCAAGAGCAGGCCGCCCGCTCCTACGAGCAGTACTTC. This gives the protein CASSQEQAARSYEQYF.

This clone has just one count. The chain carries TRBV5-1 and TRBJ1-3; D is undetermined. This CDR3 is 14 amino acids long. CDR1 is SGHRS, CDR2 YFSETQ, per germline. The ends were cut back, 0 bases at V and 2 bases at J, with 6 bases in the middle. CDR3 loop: CASSLGGTGNTIYF. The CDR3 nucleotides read TGCGCCAGCAGCTTGGGAGGGACTGGAAACACCATATATTTT.